This T cell receptor beta chain appears in the sequencing data of a study of T-cell memory formation after mild COVID-19. This clonotype was picked up a small number of times. TCRdb reprocessed the 5' RACE reads via MiXCR and lists one record per CDR3 protein. This sample has roughly 600,000 distinct CDR3 sequences; roughly 17% occur once, and the top ten carry more than 10%. Sample: PBMCs or a T cell subset sorted from them (not recorded which). This TCR derives from an adult woman who had mild COVID-19 (a few samples of this study predate the infection). Cell type and time point are not known.

CDR3 region: CASSSLNRGRQETQYF. Written as DNA, the CDR3 is TGCGCCAGCAGCTCTCTCAACCGGGGCAGACAAGAGACCCAGTACTTC. V usage is TRBV5-1 and J usage is TRBJ2-5; possibly TRBD1 or TRBD2 for D (5 bases each). V was shortened by 3 bases and J by 2 bases, with 17 bases between the two germline ends. CDR3 length: 16 residues. Germline lookup yields CDR1 SGHRS and CDR2 YFSETQ.